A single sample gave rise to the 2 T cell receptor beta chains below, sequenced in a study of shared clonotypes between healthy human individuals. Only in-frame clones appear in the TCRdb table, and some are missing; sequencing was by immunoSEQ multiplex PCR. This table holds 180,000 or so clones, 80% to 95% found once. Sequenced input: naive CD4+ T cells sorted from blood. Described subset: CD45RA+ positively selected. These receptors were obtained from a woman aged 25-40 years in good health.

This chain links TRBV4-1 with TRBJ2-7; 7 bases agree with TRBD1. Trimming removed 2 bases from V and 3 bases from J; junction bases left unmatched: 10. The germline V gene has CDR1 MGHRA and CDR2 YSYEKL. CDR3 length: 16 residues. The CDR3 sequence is CASSQMLTGTDYEQYF. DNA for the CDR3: TGCGCCAGCAGCCAAATGCTTACCGGGACAGACTACGAGCAGTACTTC.

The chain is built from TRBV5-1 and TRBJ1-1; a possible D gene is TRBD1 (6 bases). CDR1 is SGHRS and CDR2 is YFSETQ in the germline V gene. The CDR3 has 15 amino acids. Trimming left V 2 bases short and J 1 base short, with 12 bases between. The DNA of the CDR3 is TGCGCCAGCAGCTTTGGTCAGGGGCCGAACACTGAAGCTTTCTTT. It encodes CASSFGQGPNTEAFF.